These 23 T cell receptor beta chains originate from one sample sequenced in a study of PD-L1 blockade in urothelial cancer. Here immunoSEQ multiplex PCR was the method, and the copy in TCRdb shows in-frame clones only, minus some. The sample lists 50,000 or so clones, about 87% occurring once. The material was PBMCs, obtained around atezolizumab (anti-PD-L1) treatment. The source is a man aged 40-55 years with urothelial cancer.

V gene TRBV11-3 combines with J gene TRBJ2-2; TRBD2 might be the D (6 bases). Trimming left V 3 bases short and J 5 bases short, with 10 bases between. The CDR3 runs 14 residues. Germline V gene data show CDR1 as SGHNT and CDR2 as YENEEA. In DNA form, the CDR3 reads TGTGCCAGCAGCTTCGGAGGGGATACCGGGGAGCTGTTTTTT. Encoded protein: CASSFGGDTGELFF.

For this clone: The junction shows a germline mismatch at one end, possibly a read error. The rearrangement uses TRBV28 and TRBJ1-3, with D possibly TRBD1 on 5 matching bases. Germline V gene sequence: CDR1 MDHEN, CDR2 SYDVKM. There are 14 residues in the CDR3. The CDR3: CASSYGRVGDTIYF. The CDR3 DNA follows: TGTGCCAGCAGTTACGGCAGGGTTGGAGACACCATATATTTT.

The V call is TRBV28, the J call TRBJ2-3; a weak D match, TRBD1 (5 bases). Looked up from germline, CDR1 is MDHEN and CDR2 is SYDVKM. CDR3 length: 16 amino acids. Trimming took 2 bases from V and 0 from J, leaving 12 bases between them. This CDR3 is CASSLRGSTSTDTQYF. The CDR3 bases are TGTGCCAGCAGTTTAAGGGGCTCTACTAGCACAGATACGCAGTATTTT. Full variable domain (rest looked up from reference TRBV28 and TRBJ2-3): DVKVTQSSRYLVKRTGEKVFLECVQDMDHENMFWYRQDPGLGLRLIYFSYDVKMKEKGDIPEGYSVSREKKERFSLILESASTNQTSMYLCASSLRGSTSTDTQYFGPGTRLTVL.

This rearrangement joins TRBV18 to TRBJ2-4; the D is unclear. The CDR3 spans 16 residues. Germline CDR1 and CDR2: KGHSH and LQKENI. Deletions cut 3 bases from V and 0 bases from J, with 12 bases between. This CDR3 reads CASSPSENLAKNIQYF. The CDR3 nucleotides read TGTGCCAGCTCACCCAGCGAAAATCTAGCCAAAAACATTCAGTACTTC.

This chain joins TRBV9 and TRBJ2-3; 8 nucleotides line up with TRBD1. Losses at the gene ends were 2 bases for V and 4 bases for J; bases not matched to a gene: 9. The germline V gene encodes CDR1 SGDLS and CDR2 YYNGEE. The length of the CDR3 is 16 residues. CDR3 residues: CASSVTHRGTSDTQYF. CDR3 bases: TGTGCCAGCAGCGTCACTCACAGGGGGACGTCAGATACGCAGTATTTT. The full variable domain, with the rest looked up from reference TRBV9 and TRBJ2-3, is DSGVTQTPKHLITATGQRVTLRCSPRSGDLSVYWYQQSLDQGLQFLIQYYNGEERAKGNILERFSAQQFPDLHSELNLSSLELGDSALYFCASSVTHRGTSDTQYFGPGTRLTVL.

This chain links TRBV7-9 with TRBJ1-3; 10 bases match TRBD1. The germline V gene has CDR1 SEHNR and CDR2 FQNEAQ (reference sequence). This CDR3 is built from 18 residues. Trimming took 4 bases from V and 0 from J; bases not matched to a gene: 9. The CDR3 DNA sequence: TGTGCCAGCAGCTCGGGACAGGGGATTAGGGCCTCTGGAAACACCATATATTTT. Translation gives CASSSGQGIRASGNTIYF.

The rearrangement uses TRBV6-6 and TRBJ2-5, with TRBD1 matching 7 bases. J lost 1 base, V lost 6 bases, and 8 bases had no gene match. The CDR3 length is 15 residues. Per the germline V gene, CDR1 is MNHNY and CDR2 is SVGAGI (reference sequence). CDR3 DNA: TGTGCCAGCAGAGTCTGGACAGGCAGCCAAGAGACCCAGTACTTC. The encoded protein is CASRVWTGSQETQYF.

The chain employs TRBV15 and TRBJ2-4, with TRBD1 identical over 9 bases. V gave up 2 bases and J gave up 7 bases; unmatched junction bases: 6. The CDR3 runs 15 residues. Germline V gene sequence: CDR1 LNHNV, CDR2 YYDKDF (reference sequence). This chain's CDR3 is CATSRPGTGKNIQYF. In DNA form, the CDR3 reads TGTGCCACCAGCAGACCTGGGACAGGGAAGAACATTCAGTACTTC. Using reference TRBV15 and TRBJ2-4 for the parts outside the CDR3, the full variable domain is DAMVIQNPRYQVTQFGKPVTLSCSQTLNHNVMYWYQQKSSQAPKLLFHYYDKDFNNEADTPDNFQSRRPNTSFCFLDIRSPGLGDTAMYLCATSRPGTGKNIQYFGAGTRLSVL.

This chain uses TRBV5-6 with TRBJ2-7; unclear D gene. The CDR3 contains 15 residues. Trimming stripped 2 bases from V and 4 bases from J, with 16 bases between. CDR1 is SGHDT, CDR2 YYEEEE, per germline. CDR3 in DNA: TGTGCCAGCAGCTTTAGGCCCTCCGAGGATTACGAGCAGTACTTC. This codes for CASSFRPSEDYEQYF.

V and J are TRBV7-3 and TRBJ1-1; D remains ambiguous. V was clipped by 5 bases and J by 1 base, with 14 bases between them. This CDR3 region has 15 residues. Germline CDR1 is SGHTA and CDR2 is FQGTGA. In DNA form, the CDR3 reads TGTGCCAGCAGCGATACGCCAGGTGGGAACACTGAAGCTTTCTTT. This encodes CASSDTPGGNTEAFF.

This clone was counted once. This sequence joins TRBV5-8 and TRBJ2-3, with D possibly TRBD2 on 7 matching bases. The CDR3 length is 19 residues. Germline CDR1 SGHTS, CDR2 YDEGEE. V was trimmed by 1 base and J by 2 bases, leaving 23 bases between them. The CDR3 spells CASSLSGGLDSLHTDTQYF. The CDR3 nucleotides are TGTGCCAGCAGCTTGTCGGGGGGCTTGGACTCCCTACACACAGATACGCAGTATTTT.

The chain links TRBV5-8 to TRBJ1-2; the D is unclear. V was cut by 4 bases and J by 8 bases, with 15 bases left in between. CDR3 length: 13 amino acids. Germline CDR1 reads SGHTS; CDR2 reads YDEGEE. The DNA for the CDR3 is TGTGCCAGCAGCCTGGGAGAAACGGAGGGCTACACCTTC. Its protein product is CASSLGETEGYTF.

This clone appeared a few times. The chain employs TRBV7-9 and TRBJ2-7; tentative D call: TRBD1 (6 bases). The CDR3 covers 13 residues. V was clipped by 0 bases and J by 7 bases, with 10 bases between them. Germline CDR1 SEHNR, CDR2 FQNEAQ (reference sequence). The CDR3 DNA is TGTGCCAGCAGCTTAGCGGGGGCTCAAGAGCAGTACTTC. Protein: CASSLAGAQEQYF.

The rearrangement links TRBV27 to TRBJ2-4; no firm D call. Trimming pared 6 bases from V and 3 bases from J, leaving 12 bases between. Germline V gene lookup returns CDR1 MNHEY and CDR2 SMNVEV (reference sequence). This CDR3 has 14 residues. CDR3 in DNA: TGTGCCAGCAGATCCCCTACCGGCAAAAACATTCAGTACTTC. It codes for CASRSPTGKNIQYF.

The chain couples TRBV5-1 to TRBJ2-3; 13 positions match TRBD2. This CDR3 has 15 amino acids. Trimming at V came to 4 bases and at J to 3 bases, leaving 2 bases not matched to a gene. Germline values: CDR1 SGHRS, CDR2 YFSETQ. The CDR3 is CASSATSGRTDTQYF. CDR3 DNA: TGCGCCAGCAGCGCGACTAGCGGGAGGACAGATACGCAGTATTTT.

The gene calls are TRBV27 and TRBJ2-5; D unclear. V lost 5 bases, J lost 8 bases, and 15 bases lay in between. The CDR3 is made up of 13 amino acids. The germline V gene encodes CDR1 MNHEY and CDR2 SMNVEV (reference sequence). CDR3 sequence: CASSPHASSTQYF. For the CDR3, the DNA is TGTGCCAGCAGTCCCCACGCCTCTAGTACCCAGTACTTC.

The chain is built from TRBV7-9 and TRBJ2-7, with 7 nucleotides matching TRBD2. V shed 3 bases and J 0 bases; nucleotides not matched to a gene: 5. CDR1 is SEHNR, CDR2 FQNEAQ, per germline (reference sequence). CDR3 length: 15 residues. The CDR3: CASSFERGRSYEQYF. CDR3 sequence (DNA): TGTGCCAGCAGCTTCGAGCGGGGTCGCTCCTACGAGCAGTACTTC.

This sequence joins TRBV27 and TRBJ2-7; TRBD2 matches 8 bases. J gave up 7 bases and V 6 bases, and 11 bases lay outside the gene matches. The germline V gene encodes CDR1 MNHEY and CDR2 SMNVEV (reference sequence). The CDR3 consists of 14 residues. The CDR3 sequence is CASRSGGLSAEQYF. In DNA, the CDR3 is TGTGCCAGCAGAAGCGGGGGCCTCTCAGCGGAGCAGTACTTC.

The chain is built from TRBV16 and TRBJ1-5; perhaps TRBD1 as D (6 bases). Trimming cost V 0 bases and J 6 bases, with 12 bases left between them. Germline V gene data show CDR1 as KGHSY and CDR2 as FQNENV. The CDR3 runs to 15 residues. CDR3 in amino acids: CASSQSPGGLQPQHF. CDR3 bases: TGTGCCAGCAGCCAATCGCCTGGGGGCCTTCAGCCCCAGCATTTT. Variable domain in full (rest from reference TRBV16 and TRBJ1-5): GEEVAQTPKHLVRGEGQKAKLYCAPIKGHSYVFWYQQVLKNEFKFLISFQNENVFDETGMPKERFSAKCLPNSPCSLEIQATKLEDSAVYFCASSQSPGGLQPQHFGDGTRLSIL.

This clone is a singleton in its sample. The J gene is TRBJ1-5, the V gene TRBV21-1. TRBV21-1 is a recognized pseudogene. The CDR3 contains 19 residues. This chain's CDR3 is CASSKPANRRDRANQPQHF. In DNA, the CDR3 is TGTGCCAGCAGCAAACCCGCAAATCGACGGGATCGGGCCAATCAGCCCCAGCATTTT.

CDR3 sequence reads: CASSQTGGHGETQYF. The CDR3 nucleotides read TGCGCCAGCAGCCAAACCGGGGGGCATGGGGAGACCCAGTACTTC. J is TRBJ2-5 and V is TRBV4-3; perhaps TRBD2 as D (7 bases). Germline V lookup: CDR1 LGHNA, CDR2 YSLEER. Deletions cut 2 bases from V and 5 bases from J, with 15 bases between. There are 15 residues in the CDR3.

This rearrangement joins TRBV2 to TRBJ2-5; 7 nucleotides agree with TRBD1. With V trimmed by 8 bases and J by 5 bases, 11 bases remained unmatched. The CDR3 is made up of 14 amino acids. The V gene's germline CDR1 is SNHLY and CDR2 FYNNEI. In nucleotides, the CDR3 is TGTGCCAGCGTTTCTCAGGGGGTGGGGGAGACCCAGTACTTC. Encoded protein: CASVSQGVGETQYF.

The chain has TRBV4-1 and TRBJ2-3; 12 positions match TRBD1. CDR3 length: 14 residues. CDR1 MGHRA and CDR2 YSYEKL come from the germline V gene. After removal of 6 bases from V and 6 bases from J, the junction contained 4 bases not matched to a gene. CDR3 bases: TGCGCCAGCAGTCGGGACAGGGGGCCGGATACGCAGTATTTT. Amino acid sequence: CASSRDRGPDTQYF.